The 26 T cell receptor beta chains below all came from one sample that was sequenced in a study of T-cell memory formation after mild COVID-19. A single record per CDR3 protein comes from TCRdb applying MiXCR to the 5' RACE reads. Of about 400,000 distinct CDR3 sequences listed, about a sixth are singletons. The sample consisted of PBMCs or a T cell subset sorted from them (not recorded which). All receptors derive from a man between 18 and 35 years old who had mild COVID-19 (a few samples of this study predate the infection). Cell type and time point are not known.

This clonotype was seen more than once but under ten times. The gene calls are TRBV14 and TRBJ2-7; tentative D call: TRBD2 (6 bases). There are 18 residues in the CDR3. The V gene lost 0 bases and the J gene lost 0 bases, with 18 bases spanning the gap. CDR1 is SGHDN and CDR2 is FVKESK in the germline V gene. The CDR3 coding sequence is TGTGCCAGCAGCCAAGATCCGCATGGAGGGAGGAGCTCCTACGAGCAGTACGTC. Residues: CASSQDPHGGRSSYEQYV.

The gene calls are TRBV12-3 or TRBV12-4 and TRBJ2-3; a possible D gene is TRBD1 (5 bases). CDR3 length: 16 residues. The V end was cut by 4 bases, the J end by 0 bases, with 14 bases between. Here the CDR3 DNA reads TGTGCCAGCAGTTCCAGGGCTTACTCTAGCACAGATACGCAGTATTTT. This encodes CASSSRAYSSTDTQYF.

The table lists this clonotype with a few counts. The rearrangement joins TRBV20-1 to TRBJ2-3; D is ambiguous. This CDR3 is built from 12 residues. The V end was cut by 0 bases, the J end by 4 bases, with 5 bases between. From germline, CDR1 is DFQATT and CDR2 SNEGSKA (reference sequence). The CDR3 is CSARDPADTQYF. The CDR3 bases are TGCAGTGCTAGAGATCCTGCAGATACGCAGTATTTT.

This clonotype was picked up a small number of times. The rearrangement uses TRBV25-1 and TRBJ2-3; 8 bases are a match to TRBD2. CDR1 and CDR2 from the germline V gene are MGHDK and SYGVNS. This CDR3 contains 13 residues. Trimming took 3 bases from V and 12 from J; bases not matched to a gene: 8. The CDR3 coding sequence is TGTGCCAGCAGTGATGGTAGCGGGGATATTCAGTATTTT. It specifies CASSDGSGDIQYF.

This clonotype was recorded at least ten times. V gene TRBV4-2 combines with J gene TRBJ2-2, with D maybe TRBD1 (6 bases). The CDR3 loop spans 15 amino acids. Germline V CDR1 and CDR2: LGHNA, YNFKEQ. Trimming stripped 1 base from V and 5 bases from J, with 11 bases between. The CDR3 reads CASSQGLRGTGELFF. CDR3 bases: TGTGCCAGCAGCCAAGGTCTCAGGGGTACCGGGGAGCTGTTTTTT.

There are a few counts of this clonotype. The V call is TRBV20-1, the J call TRBJ1-2, with D tentatively TRBD1 (6 bases). Trimming took off 5 bases at V and 4 bases at J, with 14 bases between the two ends. The CDR3 has 13 amino acids. Germline assignment: CDR1 DFQATT and CDR2 SNEGSKA (reference sequence). The CDR3 region has the DNA TGCAGTGCTCCTACCCAGGGGAGCTATGGCTACACCTTC. This encodes CSAPTQGSYGYTF.

This clonotype has more than one count but fewer than ten. V usage is TRBV6-2 or TRBV6-3 and J usage is TRBJ2-7; D is possibly TRBD1 or TRBD2 (5 bases each). The length of the CDR3 is 14 residues. The germline V and J ends were trimmed by 2 bases and 6 bases, with 14 bases remaining between them. CDR1 is MNHEY, CDR2 SVGEGT, per germline. The CDR3 DNA follows: TGTGCCAGCAGTTACGGCAGGGCTCGGGGCGAGCAGTACTTC. Its protein product is CASSYGRARGEQYF.

As concerns this clonotype: Its ends do not fully match the called genes, so a read error is possible. V usage is TRBV20-1 and J usage is TRBJ1-2, with TRBD1 matching 8 bases. In germline, CDR1 is DFQATT, CDR2 SNEGSKA (reference sequence). The CDR3 length is 11 residues. The CDR3 protein is CSAREDRAQFF. CDR3 DNA: TGCAGTGCTAGGGAGGACAGGGCGCAATTCTTC.

J is TRBJ1-1 and V is TRBV10-1, with D tentatively TRBD1 (6 bases). The CDR3 is 15 amino acids. Germline assignment: CDR1 WNHNN and CDR2 SYGVQD (reference sequence). V was shortened by 0 bases and J by 8 bases, with 16 bases between the two germline ends. CDR3 region: CASSESVAGVEEAFF. CDR3 bases: TGCGCCAGCAGTGAGTCGGTTGCAGGGGTGGAGGAAGCTTTCTTT.

This clonotype has only a few counts. V gene TRBV4-2 combines with J gene TRBJ2-3; 10 nucleotides agree with TRBD1. The CDR3 runs 16 residues. V was pared by 2 bases and J by 4 bases, with 6 bases of the junction left unmatched. CDR1 is LGHNA, CDR2 YNFKEQ, per germline. CDR3 DNA: TGTGCCAGCAGCCAAAGGACAGGGGGTGGTTCAGATACGCAGTATTTT. This codes for CASSQRTGGGSDTQYF.

This clonotype was recorded a few times. V and J are TRBV5-4 and TRBJ2-5; 8 bases map to TRBD2. CDR1 and CDR2 (germline): SGHNT, YYREEE (reference sequence). This CDR3 is built from 15 residues. The V gene end was trimmed by 3 bases and the J gene end by 5 bases; junction bases not matched to a gene: 9. DNA for the CDR3: TGTGCCAGCAGCTACGGGGGGGCCAATTCGGAGACCCAGTACTTC. Residues: CASSYGGANSETQYF.

This clonotype was seen a handful of times. At one end, the junction sequence differs from germline, possibly due to a read error. The chain recombines TRBV24-1 with TRBJ2-3; TRBD1 matches 7 bases. Germline lookup yields CDR1 KGHDR and CDR2 SFDVKD. This CDR3 has 17 residues. The CDR3 DNA reads TGTGCCACCAGTGCTTTGGTGTTTTTAGGGGGCGATGATACGCAGTATTTT. Its protein is CATSALVFLGGDDTQYF.

CDR3 region: CASSWSPDSEQFF. For the CDR3, the DNA is TGCGCCAGCAGCTGGTCTCCCGACTCAGAGCAGTTCTTC. The gene calls are TRBV5-1 and TRBJ2-1; D unresolved. In germline, CDR1 is SGHRS, CDR2 YFSETQ. The ends were cut back, 3 bases at V and 10 bases at J, with 14 bases in the middle. This CDR3 region has 13 residues.

V is TRBV10-3 and J is TRBJ1-2; D might be TRBD1 (5 bases). Per germline, CDR1 ENHRY and CDR2 SYGVKD. The germline V and J ends were trimmed by 4 bases and 7 bases, with 13 bases remaining between them. The CDR3 is 13 residues long. CDR3 sequence (DNA): TGTGCCATCAGTGGGAACCAGGGAACTGGCTACACCTTC. This encodes CAISGNQGTGYTF.

This clonotype was detected only a few times. This chain joins TRBV5-1 and TRBJ2-3; D is unresolved. The CDR3 contains 14 residues. Per germline, CDR1 SGHRS and CDR2 YFSETQ. The germline V and J ends were trimmed by 0 bases and 0 bases, with 5 bases remaining between them. The CDR3 protein is CASSLVMSTDTQYF. The CDR3 bases are TGCGCCAGCAGCTTGGTGATGAGCACAGATACGCAGTATTTT.

The chain has TRBV5-1 and TRBJ2-3; maybe TRBD1 (6 bases). CDR3 length equals 15 residues. The germline V gene encodes CDR1 SGHRS and CDR2 YFSETQ. Trimming cost V 3 bases and J 6 bases, with 17 bases left between them. CDR3 nucleotide sequence: TGCGCCAGCAGCTGGGGGCGCCTTCTCACCGATACGCAGTATTTT. Protein product: CASSWGRLLTDTQYF.

This clonotype was recorded a few times. The genes are TRBV7-3 and TRBJ2-2; possibly TRBD1 or TRBD2 for D (6 bases each). CDR1 and CDR2 from the germline V gene are SGHTA and FQGTGA. This CDR3 is built from 14 residues. Trimming removed 4 bases from V and 7 bases from J, with 13 bases in between. The CDR3 nucleotides read TGTGCCAGCAGCTATGGGGGGCAGGGCGGGGAGCTGTTTTTT. Its protein is CASSYGGQGGELFF.

The chain couples TRBV5-5 to TRBJ2-5; D gene ambiguous. Trimming shortened V by 0 bases and J by 1 base, and 7 bases separated the two germline ends. Germline V CDR1 and CDR2: SGHKS, YYEKEE (reference sequence). The CDR3 sequence is 14 residues long. Written as DNA, the CDR3 is TGTGCCAGCAGCTTGGTTTCGGCCCAAGAGACCCAGTACTTC. Protein sequence: CASSLVSAQETQYF.

This chain uses TRBV7-9 with TRBJ2-5; tentatively, D is TRBD1 (5 bases). Germline CDR1 SEHNR, CDR2 FQNEAQ (reference sequence). The ends were cut back, 5 bases at V and 5 bases at J, with 18 bases in the middle. The CDR3 has 15 residues. In DNA form, the CDR3 reads TGTGCCAGCAGCCAGTCGAGCAGGGTAGGGGAGACCCAGTACTTC. Residues: CASSQSSRVGETQYF.

This clonotype has only a few counts. This chain joins TRBV6-5 and TRBJ2-5; tentatively, D is TRBD1 or TRBD2 (5 bases each). Trimming took off 2 bases at V and 3 bases at J, with 13 bases between the two ends. The CDR3 covers 15 residues. In germline, CDR1 is MNHEY, CDR2 SVGAGI. CDR3 bases: TGTGCCAGCAGTTACGGTCCGGGACCGAAAGAGACCCAGTACTTC. Protein: CASSYGPGPKETQYF.

This chain joins TRBV7-9 and TRBJ1-6; D may be TRBD1 (5 bases). Trimming pared 3 bases from V and 10 bases from J, leaving 13 bases between. Germline values: CDR1 SEHNR, CDR2 FQNEAQ (reference sequence). This CDR3 is 14 amino acids long. CDR3 residues: CASSFQGRGSPLHF. CDR3 coding DNA: TGTGCCAGCAGCTTCCAGGGTAGGGGCTCACCCCTCCACTTT.

This clonotype was observed a handful of times. The chain combines TRBV20-1 with TRBJ2-2; 8 bases line up with TRBD1. With 6 bases clipped from V and 6 bases from J, the junction kept 9 bases outside the gene matches. CDR3 length equals 14 residues. In germline, CDR1 is DFQATT, CDR2 SNEGSKA (reference sequence). The CDR3 loop is CSARTGGEAGELFF. For the CDR3, the DNA is TGCAGTGCAAGAACAGGGGGAGAGGCCGGGGAGCTGTTTTTT.

This clonotype was detected only a few times. V usage is TRBV6-2 or TRBV6-3 and J usage is TRBJ2-7; D might be TRBD2 (5 bases). V was trimmed by 7 bases and J by 5 bases, leaving 21 bases between them. CDR3 length: 15 amino acids. Germline V gives CDR1 MNHEY, CDR2 SVGEGT. CDR3 bases: TGTGCCAGCAACGAGGCTAGGGAGCTTACTCACGAGCAGTACTTC. It specifies CASNEARELTHEQYF.

The V call is TRBV5-1, the J call TRBJ1-1; 9 positions match TRBD1. This CDR3 region has 14 residues. With 1 base clipped from V and 8 bases from J, the junction kept 6 bases outside the gene matches. CDR1 is SGHRS, CDR2 YFSETQ, per germline. The CDR3 is CASSLYGQGREAFF. CDR3 coding DNA: TGCGCCAGCAGCTTGTACGGACAGGGGCGCGAAGCTTTCTTT.

The chain recombines TRBV4-3 with TRBJ2-7; TRBD2 aligns across 8 bases. Trimming cost V 3 bases and J 0 bases; bases outside gene matches: 4. The CDR3 is 15 residues long. The germline gives CDR1 LGHNA, CDR2 YSLEER. DNA of the CDR3: TGCGCCAGCAGCCAGGGACTAGGCACCTCCTACGAGCAGTACTTC. Translating gives CASSQGLGTSYEQYF.

This clonotype has a handful of counts. This rearrangement joins TRBV7-3 to TRBJ2-1; a possible D gene is TRBD2 (6 bases). With 3 bases removed from V and 0 bases from J, the gap between germline ends came to 9 bases. CDR3 length: 15 residues. Germline CDR1 is SGHTA and CDR2 is FQGTGA. For the CDR3, the DNA is TGTGCCAGCAGCTTTGGTAGCGGCTCCTACAATGAGCAGTTCTTC. Translated: CASSFGSGSYNEQFF.